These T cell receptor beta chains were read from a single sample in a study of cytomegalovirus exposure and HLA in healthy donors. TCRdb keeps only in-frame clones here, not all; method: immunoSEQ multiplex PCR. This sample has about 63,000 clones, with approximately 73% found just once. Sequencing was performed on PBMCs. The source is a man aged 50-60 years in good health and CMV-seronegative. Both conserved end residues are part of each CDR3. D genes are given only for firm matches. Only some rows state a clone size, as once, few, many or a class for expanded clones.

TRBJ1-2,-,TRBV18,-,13,TGTGCCAGCTCACCTGTTAGGGGCCCCGGCTACACCTTC,CASSPVRGPGYTF
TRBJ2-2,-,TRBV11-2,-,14,TGTGCCAGCAGCTTAAGTCAGGGGACCGGGGAGCTGTTTTTT,CASSLSQGTGELFF
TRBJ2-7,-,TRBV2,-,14,TGTGCCAGCAGAAAGGACATGCTCTCCTACGAGCAGTACTTC,CASRKDMLSYEQYF
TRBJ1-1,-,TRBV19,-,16,TGTGCCAGTAGTTCCATCCGGGGGGGGGCGCGTAGTGAAGCTTTCTTT,CASSSIRGGARSEAFF
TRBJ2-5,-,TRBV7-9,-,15,TGTGCCAGCAGCCAACCCCGGGGAGGCTCCATGACCCAGTACTTC,CASSQPRGGSMTQYF
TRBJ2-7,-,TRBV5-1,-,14,TGCGCCAGCAGCCGGGGGGCAGGGACCTACGAGCAGTACTTC,CASSRGAGTYEQYF
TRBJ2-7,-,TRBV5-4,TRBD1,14,TGTGCCAGCAGCAGGGACAGTACAACCTACGAGCAGTACTTC,CASSRDSTTYEQYF
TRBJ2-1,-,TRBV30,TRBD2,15,TGCGCCTGGAGGGCACTAGCGGGGGAGATTGGTGAGCAGTTCTTC,CAWRALAGEIGEQFF
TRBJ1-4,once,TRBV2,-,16,TGTGCCAGCTCGCTAACCGCCGGGGGGAATAATGAAAAACTGTTTTTT,CASSLTAGGNNEKLFF
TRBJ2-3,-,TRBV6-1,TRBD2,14,TGTGCCAGCAGCCCTCTGCCGGGGGGAGATACGCAGTATTTT,CASSPLPGGDTQYF
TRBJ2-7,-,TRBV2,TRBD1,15,TGTGCCAGCAGCAAAGGACAGGGCGGCTTATGCGAGCAGTACTTC,CASSKGQGGLCEQYF
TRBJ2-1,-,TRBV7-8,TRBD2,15,TGTGCCAGCAGACGGGGGGGTCTCTCCTACAATGAGCAGTTCTTC,CASRRGGLSYNEQFF
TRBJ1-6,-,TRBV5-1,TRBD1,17,TGCGCCAGCAGCGAAGGACAGGGGGCTAACTATAATTCACCCCTCCACTTT,CASSEGQGANYNSPLHF
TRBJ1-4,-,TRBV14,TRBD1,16,TGTGCCAGCAGCCAACCCCGGACAGGGGTGGGTGAAAAACTGTTTTTT,CASSQPRTGVGEKLFF
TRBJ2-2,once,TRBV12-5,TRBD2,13,TGTGCTAGTGGTGAGGGAGGGGCCGGGGAGCTGTTTTTT,CASGEGGAGELFF
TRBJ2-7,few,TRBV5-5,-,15,TGTGCCAGCAGCTTGGCCCGTCAACAAACCCACGAGCAGTACTTC,CASSLARQQTHEQYF
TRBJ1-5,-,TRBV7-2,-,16,TGTGCCAGCAGCTTAGAGTTACAGGGAGGGCGGCAGCCCCAGCATTTT,CASSLELQGGRQPQHF
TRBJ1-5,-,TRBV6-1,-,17,TGTGCCAGCAGTGAACGACGGACAGTTTGGAGCAATCAGCCCCAGCATTTT,CASSERRTVWSNQPQHF
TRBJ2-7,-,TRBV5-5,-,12,TGTGCCAGCAGCCGCACAGGCACCGAGCAGTACTTC,CASSRTGTEQYF
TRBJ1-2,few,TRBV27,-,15,TGTGCCAGCAGCCACTCCCGGCGGACAGAAGGAGGCTACACCTTC,CASSHSRRTEGGYTF
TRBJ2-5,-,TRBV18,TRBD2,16,TGTGCCAGCTCACTAAGACTAGCGGGGGGAGAGGAGACCCAGTACTTC,CASSLRLAGGEETQYF
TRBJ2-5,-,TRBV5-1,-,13,TGCGCCAGCAGCGTACGAGGTGCGGAGACCCAGTACTTC,CASSVRGAETQYF
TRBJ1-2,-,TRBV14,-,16,TGTGCCAGCAGCCAAGATCTTGGTGTACAGGGTTATGGCTACACCTTC,CASSQDLGVQGYGYTF